This T cell receptor beta chain was sequenced for a study of blood T cell repertoires in COVID-19. Study at large: From T cells, B-cell-depleted T cells, or PBMCs came the material, which was cDNA or gDNA.

Followed longitudinally, the Seattle patients had been enrolled during active infection. There are 15 residues in the CDR3. Germline V gene data show CDR1 as SGHVS and CDR2 as FNYEAQ. Deletions cut 5 bases from V and 0 bases from J, with 13 bases between. Here immunoSEQ multiplex PCR was the method, and the copy in TCRdb shows in-frame clones only, minus some. The data show some 120,000 clones, with approximately 85% seen just once and 3.2% held by the top ten. The chain joins TRBV7-6 to TRBJ1-1, with D tentatively TRBD1 (6 bases). The specimen was peripheral blood. This clonotype was sampled from a woman older than 75 with COVID-19, enrolled during active disease. This chain's CDR3 is CASSQNRDMNTEAFF. The CDR3 DNA sequence: TGTGCCAGCAGCCAAAACAGGGACATGAACACTGAAGCTTTCTTT.